Each of the 21 T cell receptor beta chains below was sequenced from the same sample in a study of blood T cells in healthy people across ages. With a J-beta primer mix and a sample-barcoded 5' primer, a second PCR ran about 6 to 11 cycles. TCRdb recomputed calls from the 5' RACE reads with MiXCR, one row per CDR3 protein. The table has more than 1 million distinct CDR3 sequences, 35% to 55% seen once. Sequencing input: blood. The receptor source for this set is a woman between 55 and 75 years old in good health.

The V and J genes are TRBV12-3 or TRBV12-4 and TRBJ2-4; a weak D match, TRBD1 (8 bases). The CDR3 contains 15 residues. V was pared by 2 bases and J by 4 bases, with 12 bases between. The CDR3 is CASSLTGGGKNIQYF. For the CDR3, the DNA is TGTGCCAGCAGTTTAACAGGGGGGGGGAAAAACATTCAGTACTTC.

The V and J genes are TRBV3-1 and TRBJ2-7; TRBD1 matches at 7 bases. CDR3 size: 15 residues. Germline CDR1 LGHDT, CDR2 YNNKEL (reference sequence). Losses at the gene ends were 3 bases for V and 3 bases for J; bases not matched to a gene: 8. This chain's CDR3 is CASSQWTGQHYEQYF. The DNA for the CDR3 is TGTGCCAGCAGCCAGTGGACGGGACAGCACTACGAGCAGTACTTC.

The J gene is TRBJ1-1, the V gene TRBV12-3 or TRBV12-4, with TRBD1 matching 9 bases. V lost 6 bases and J lost 5; bases outside the gene matches: 10. The CDR3 extends over 15 amino acids. The CDR3 here is CASSRRDRVTTEAFF. DNA of the CDR3: TGTGCCAGCAGCCGTCGGGACAGGGTAACGACTGAAGCTTTCTTT.

This clonotype was detected a few times. This sequence joins TRBV6-1 and TRBJ1-2, with a weak D call TRBD1 (5 bases). V lost 0 bases and J lost 4, with 15 bases in between. CDR1 MNHNS and CDR2 SASEGT come from the germline V gene. This CDR3 has 16 amino acids. The CDR3: CASSEALRTSPYGYTF. The CDR3 DNA is TGTGCCAGCAGTGAAGCGCTTAGGACAAGCCCCTATGGCTACACCTTC.

The gene calls are TRBV30 and TRBJ1-5; perhaps TRBD1 as D (6 bases). Germline V gene data show CDR1 as GTSNPN and CDR2 as SVGIG (reference sequence). The CDR3 sequence is 13 residues long. V lost 7 bases, J lost 7 bases, and 17 bases lay in between. DNA for the CDR3: TGTGCCTCGGGGTGGGGGCACGGCCAGCCCCAGCATTTT. Protein sequence: CASGWGHGQPQHF.

This chain joins TRBV6-5 and TRBJ2-1; D is possibly TRBD1 (6 bases). CDR3 length equals 11 residues. Trimming left V 6 bases short and J 12 bases short, with 12 bases between. From germline, CDR1 is MNHEY and CDR2 SVGAGI. CDR3: CASSLGRGQFF. DNA for the CDR3: TGTGCCAGCAGCCTCGGCAGGGGGCAGTTCTTC.

This clonotype was detected only a few times. The chain uses TRBV7-2 and TRBJ2-4; possibly TRBD1 or TRBD2 for D (6 bases each). Trimming cost V 5 bases and J 13 bases, with 18 bases left between them. CDR3 length equals 13 residues. Germline V gene sequence: CDR1 SGHTA, CDR2 FQGNSA. CDR3 DNA sequence: TGTGCCAGCAGCGTAGGGCTGAGGGGGGAGCAGTACTTC. Its protein product is CASSVGLRGEQYF.

This clonotype was counted at least ten times. This chain uses TRBV10-3 with TRBJ2-7; D might be TRBD1 (6 bases). Germline V gene sequence: CDR1 ENHRY, CDR2 SYGVKD. The CDR3 length is 15 residues. V gave up 0 bases and J gave up 1 base, with 10 bases separating them. For the CDR3, the DNA is TGTGCCATCAGTGAGTCGGGGGCACCTTCCTACGAGCAGTACTTC. Protein product: CAISESGAPSYEQYF.

This clonotype has more than one count but fewer than ten. The V gene is TRBV27, the J gene TRBJ2-7; 8 bases are a match to TRBD2. The CDR3 loop spans 13 amino acids. V lost 5 bases to trimming and J lost 3 bases; unmatched junction nucleotides: 3. Germline assignment: CDR1 MNHEY and CDR2 SMNVEV (reference sequence). CDR3 nucleotides: TGTGCCAGCAGTAGCGGGAGTGACTACGAGCAGTACTTC. Its translation: CASSSGSDYEQYF.

The count of this clonotype is one. The gene calls are TRBV27 and TRBJ2-1; unclear D gene. The end of the DNA fits TRBJ2-7 better, so the J call may be wrong. The CDR3 runs 16 residues. Per the germline V gene, CDR1 is MNHEY and CDR2 is SMNVEV (reference sequence). CDR3 residues: CASSLLVSSSCNEQYF. The CDR3 DNA sequence: TGTGCCAGCAGTTTATTAGTCAGCAGCTCCTGCAATGAGCAGTACTTC.

This clonotype was seen a handful of times. The V and J genes are TRBV5-6 and TRBJ1-4, with D hard to call. Between the trimmed V and J ends, which lost 2 bases and 5 bases, there was a span of 10 bases. The germline gives CDR1 SGHDT, CDR2 YYEEEE. This CDR3 is built from 14 residues. DNA for the CDR3: TGTGCCAGCAGCTTTTGGACCGAAAATGAAAAACTGTTTTTT. This encodes CASSFWTENEKLFF.

The genes are TRBV9 and TRBJ2-3; D may be TRBD2 (6 bases). The CDR3 runs 15 residues. Looked up from germline, CDR1 is SGDLS and CDR2 is YYNGEE. V lost 2 bases, J lost 0 bases, and 10 bases lay in between. The CDR3 region is CASSVSGTSTDTQYF. The CDR3 nucleotides are TGTGCCAGCAGCGTTAGCGGAACTAGCACAGATACGCAGTATTTT.

Regarding this clonotype: Sequence at one end of the junction differs from germline and may be a read error. This chain links TRBV4-1 with TRBJ2-7; 12 positions match TRBD2. The germline gives CDR1 MGHRA, CDR2 YSYEKL. The CDR3 has 17 residues. The chain's CDR3 is CASSQTLLAGGSYERYF. DNA of the CDR3: TGCGCCAGCAGCCAAACCCTCCTAGCGGGGGGGTCCTACGAGCGGTACTTC.

The chain joins TRBV11-2 to TRBJ2-7, with D possibly TRBD1 on 5 matching bases. There are 13 residues in the CDR3. Germline-derived CDR1 and CDR2 are SGHAT and FQNNGV. V lost 5 bases to trimming and J lost 5 bases, with 13 bases between them. In DNA, the CDR3 is TGTGCCAGCAGCCCGACAGTTTTTGACGAGCAGTACTTC. It codes for CASSPTVFDEQYF.

This clonotype was seen only a few times. V gene TRBV7-9 combines with J gene TRBJ2-7; D is perhaps TRBD1 (6 bases). CDR1 and CDR2 (germline): SEHNR, FQNEAQ (reference sequence). The V end was cut by 5 bases, the J end by 0 bases, with 17 bases between. The CDR3 is made up of 16 amino acids. The CDR3 protein is CASSPAQGPSSYEQYF. The CDR3 bases are TGTGCCAGCAGCCCGGCACAGGGTCCGAGCTCCTACGAGCAGTACTTC.

This clonotype appeared a few times. This chain joins TRBV2 and TRBJ1-2; weak D call: TRBD1 (5 bases). Germline loops: CDR1 SNHLY, CDR2 FYNNEI. V lost 0 bases to trimming and J lost 7 bases, with 12 bases between them. This CDR3 is built from 14 residues. The CDR3 spells CASSEARGVGGYTF. The CDR3 nucleotides are TGTGCCAGCAGTGAAGCGCGGGGGGTAGGTGGCTACACCTTC.

Details on this clonotype: A read error may produce the germline difference seen at one junction end. The chain is built from TRBV24-1 and TRBJ2-5, with TRBD2 identical over 14 bases. The germline V gene encodes CDR1 KGHDR and CDR2 SFDVKD. This CDR3 spans 14 amino acids. The CDR3 region has the DNA TGTGCCACCAGCGGGACTAGCGGGAGCAATGAGCAGTACTTT. Encoded protein: CATSGTSGSNEQYF.

This clonotype was detected only a few times. The V call is TRBV7-2, the J call TRBJ1-4; 7 nucleotides agree with TRBD1. The V gene end was trimmed by 5 bases and the J gene end by 5 bases; junction bases not matched to a gene: 8. Germline V gives CDR1 SGHTA, CDR2 FQGNSA. This CDR3 comprises 15 residues. This CDR3 is CASSVRQGKNEKLFF. The DNA of the CDR3 is TGTGCCAGCAGCGTTAGACAGGGCAAGAATGAAAAACTGTTTTTT.

V usage is TRBV6-6 and J usage is TRBJ2-2; no clear D gene. Germline V lookup: CDR1 MNHNY, CDR2 SVGAGI (reference sequence). V dropped 4 bases and J dropped 9 bases, with 9 bases sitting between them. The CDR3 has 12 residues. Here the CDR3 reads CASSFGLWELFF. The CDR3 nucleotides read TGTGCCAGCAGTTTTGGGCTATGGGAGCTGTTTTTT.

This clonotype was seen more than once but under ten times. The chain joins TRBV7-8 to TRBJ1-4; TRBD1 might be the D (6 bases). Germline V gene sequence: CDR1 SGHVS, CDR2 FQNEAQ. V was shortened by 6 bases and J by 6 bases, with 23 bases between the two germline ends. The CDR3 is 17 amino acids. As DNA, the CDR3 is TGTGCCAGCAGTCGCGGAGCTTCAGGGGAGTTTTATGAAAAACTGTTTTTT. This sequence encodes CASSRGASGEFYEKLFF.

There are a few counts of this clonotype. The genes are TRBV5-1 and TRBJ2-5, with D unclear. The CDR3 is 13 residues long. The ends were cut back, 2 bases at V and 3 bases at J, with 8 bases in the middle. Germline values: CDR1 SGHRS, CDR2 YFSETQ. CDR3 in DNA: TGCGCCAGCAGCTTAAACAGCAAAGAGACCCAGTACTTC. Its protein is CASSLNSKETQYF. Full variable domain (rest looked up from reference TRBV5-1 and TRBJ2-5): KAGVTQTPRYLIKTRGQQVTLSCSPISGHRSVSWYQQTPGQGLQFLFEYFSETQRNKGNFPGRFSGRQFSNSRSEMNVSTLELGDSALYLCASSLNSKETQYFGPGTRLLVL.